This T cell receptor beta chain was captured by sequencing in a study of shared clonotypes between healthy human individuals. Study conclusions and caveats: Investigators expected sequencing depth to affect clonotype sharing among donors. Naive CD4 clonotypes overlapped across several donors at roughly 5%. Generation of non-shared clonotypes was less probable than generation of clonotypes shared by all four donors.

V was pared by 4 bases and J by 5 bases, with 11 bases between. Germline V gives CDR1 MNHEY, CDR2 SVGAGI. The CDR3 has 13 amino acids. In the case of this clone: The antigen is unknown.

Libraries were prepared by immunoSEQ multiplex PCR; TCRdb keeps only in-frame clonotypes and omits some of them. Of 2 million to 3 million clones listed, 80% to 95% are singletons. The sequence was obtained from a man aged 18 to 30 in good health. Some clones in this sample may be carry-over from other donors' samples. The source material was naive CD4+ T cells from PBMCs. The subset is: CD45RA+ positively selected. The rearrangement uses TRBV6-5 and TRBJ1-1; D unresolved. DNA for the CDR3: TGTGCCAGCAGTTTCCAGGAGGGTACTGAAGCTTTCTTT. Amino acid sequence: CASSFQEGTEAFF.